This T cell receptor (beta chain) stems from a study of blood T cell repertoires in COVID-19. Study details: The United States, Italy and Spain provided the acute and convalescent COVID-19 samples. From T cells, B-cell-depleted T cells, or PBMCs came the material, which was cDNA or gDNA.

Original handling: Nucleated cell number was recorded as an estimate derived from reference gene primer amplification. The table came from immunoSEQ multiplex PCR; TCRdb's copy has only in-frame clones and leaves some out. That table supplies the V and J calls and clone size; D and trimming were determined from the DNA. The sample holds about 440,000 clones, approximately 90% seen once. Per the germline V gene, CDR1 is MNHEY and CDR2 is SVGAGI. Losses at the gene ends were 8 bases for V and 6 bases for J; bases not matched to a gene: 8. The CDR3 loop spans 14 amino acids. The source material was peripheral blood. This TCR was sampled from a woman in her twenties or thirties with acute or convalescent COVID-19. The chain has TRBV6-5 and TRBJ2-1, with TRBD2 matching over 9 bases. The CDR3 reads CASRRGGYRNEQFF. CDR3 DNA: TGTGCCAGCCGGCGGGGGGGATACCGCAATGAGCAGTTCTTC.